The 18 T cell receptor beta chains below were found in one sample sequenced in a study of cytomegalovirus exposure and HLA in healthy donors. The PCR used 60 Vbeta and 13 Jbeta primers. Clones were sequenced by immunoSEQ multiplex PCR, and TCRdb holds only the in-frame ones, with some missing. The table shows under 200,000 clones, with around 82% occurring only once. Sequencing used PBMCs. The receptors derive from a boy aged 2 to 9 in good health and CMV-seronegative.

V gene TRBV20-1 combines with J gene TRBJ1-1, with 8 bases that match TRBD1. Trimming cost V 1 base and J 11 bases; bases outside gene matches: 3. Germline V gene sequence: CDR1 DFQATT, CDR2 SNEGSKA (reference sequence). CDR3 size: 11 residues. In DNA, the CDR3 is TGCAGTGCTAGAGCTACAGGGGGTGCTTTCTTT. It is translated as CSARATGGAFF.

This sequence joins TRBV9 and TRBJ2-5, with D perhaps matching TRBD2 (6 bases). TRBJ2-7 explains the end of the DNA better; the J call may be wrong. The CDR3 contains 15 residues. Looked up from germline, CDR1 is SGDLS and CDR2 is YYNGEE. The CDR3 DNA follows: TGTGCCAGCAGCCCTACCGGGACTCACTCCTACGAGCAGTACTTC. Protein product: CASSPTGTHSYEQYF.

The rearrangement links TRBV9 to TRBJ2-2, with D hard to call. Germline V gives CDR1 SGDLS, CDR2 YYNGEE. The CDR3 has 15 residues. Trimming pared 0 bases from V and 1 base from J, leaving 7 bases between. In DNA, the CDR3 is TGTGCCAGCAGCGTAGTTCCCGGGAACACCGGGGAGCTGTTTTTT. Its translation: CASSVVPGNTGELFF.

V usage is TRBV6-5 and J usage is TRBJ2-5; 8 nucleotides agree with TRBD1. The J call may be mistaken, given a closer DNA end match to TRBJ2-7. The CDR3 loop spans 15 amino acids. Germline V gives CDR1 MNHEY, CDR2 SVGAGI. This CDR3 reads CASTKGAGGNYEQYF. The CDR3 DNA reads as TGTGCCAGCACCAAGGGGGCAGGGGGCAACTACGAGCAGTACTTC.

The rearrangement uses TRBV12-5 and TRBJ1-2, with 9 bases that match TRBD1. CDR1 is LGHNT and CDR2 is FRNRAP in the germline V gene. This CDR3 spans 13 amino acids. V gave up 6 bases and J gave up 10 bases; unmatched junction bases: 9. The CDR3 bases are TGTGCTAGTGGACCCGGACAGGGGAGAGACTACACCTTC. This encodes CASGPGQGRDYTF.

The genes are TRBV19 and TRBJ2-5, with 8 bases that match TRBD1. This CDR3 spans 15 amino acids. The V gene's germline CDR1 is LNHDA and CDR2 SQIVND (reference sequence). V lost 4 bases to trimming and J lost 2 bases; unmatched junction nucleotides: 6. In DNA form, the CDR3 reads TGTGCCAGTAGTACCTCTTACAGGGGGCAAGAGACCCAGTACTTC. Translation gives CASSTSYRGQETQYF.

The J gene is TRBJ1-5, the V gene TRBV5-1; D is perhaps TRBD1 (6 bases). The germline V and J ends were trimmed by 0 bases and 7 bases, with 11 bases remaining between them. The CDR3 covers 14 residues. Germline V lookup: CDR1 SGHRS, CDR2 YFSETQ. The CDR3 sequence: CASSLEGVGQPQHF. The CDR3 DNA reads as TGCGCCAGCAGCTTGGAGGGGGTAGGGCAGCCCCAGCATTTT.

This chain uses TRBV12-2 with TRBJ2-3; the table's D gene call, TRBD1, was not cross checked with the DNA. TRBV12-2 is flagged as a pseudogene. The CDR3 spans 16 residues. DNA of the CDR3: TGTGCAAGTCGCTTAGGGTGGGACAGGGAGGCAGATACGCAGTATTTT. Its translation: CASRLGWDREADTQYF.

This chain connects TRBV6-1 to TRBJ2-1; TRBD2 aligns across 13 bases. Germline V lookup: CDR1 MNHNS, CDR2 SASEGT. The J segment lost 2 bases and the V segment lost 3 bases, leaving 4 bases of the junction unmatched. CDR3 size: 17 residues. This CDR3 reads CASSDWTSGSTYNEQFF. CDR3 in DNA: TGTGCCAGCAGTGACTGGACTAGCGGGAGTACCTACAATGAGCAGTTCTTC.

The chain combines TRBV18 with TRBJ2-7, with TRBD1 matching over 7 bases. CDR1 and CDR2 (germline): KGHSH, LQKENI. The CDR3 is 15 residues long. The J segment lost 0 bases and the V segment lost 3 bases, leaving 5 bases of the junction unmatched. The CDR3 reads CASSPGTVSSYEQYF. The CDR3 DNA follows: TGTGCCAGCTCACCCGGGACAGTTAGCTCCTACGAGCAGTACTTC.

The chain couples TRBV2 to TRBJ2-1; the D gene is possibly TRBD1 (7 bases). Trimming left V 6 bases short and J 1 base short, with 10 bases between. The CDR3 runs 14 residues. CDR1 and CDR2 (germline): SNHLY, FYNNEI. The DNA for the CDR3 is TGTGCCAGCAGCAGGGGGAGGTCCTACAATGAGCAGTTCTTC. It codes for CASSRGRSYNEQFF.

This chain's CDR3 is CASGSEGFEAFF. The CDR3 region has the DNA TGTGCTAGTGGTTCCGAGGGCTTCGAAGCTTTCTTT. V usage is TRBV12-5 and J usage is TRBJ1-1; D is uncertain. The germline V gene encodes CDR1 LGHNT and CDR2 FRNRAP. The CDR3 length is 12 residues. V lost 4 bases and J 8 bases, leaving 11 bases between the germline ends. The variable domain in full, with the rest retrieved from reference TRBV12-5 and TRBJ1-1, is DARVTQTPRHKVTEMGQEVTMRCQPILGHNTVFWYRQTMMQGLELLAYFRNRAPLDDSGMPKDRFSAEMPDATLATLKIQPSEPRDSAVYFCASGSEGFEAFFGQGTRLTVV.

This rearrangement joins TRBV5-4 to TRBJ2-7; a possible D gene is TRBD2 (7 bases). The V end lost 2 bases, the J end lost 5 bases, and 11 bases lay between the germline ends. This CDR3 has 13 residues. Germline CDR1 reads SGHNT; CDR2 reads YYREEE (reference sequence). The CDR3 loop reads CASSFAGAHEQYF. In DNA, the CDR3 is TGTGCCAGCAGCTTTGCGGGGGCCCACGAGCAGTACTTC.

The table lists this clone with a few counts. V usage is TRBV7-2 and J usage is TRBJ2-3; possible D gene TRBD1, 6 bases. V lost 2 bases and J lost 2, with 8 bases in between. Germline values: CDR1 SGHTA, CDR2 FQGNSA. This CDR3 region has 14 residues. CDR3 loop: CASSLTGITDTQYF. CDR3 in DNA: TGTGCCAGCAGCTTAACAGGGATCACAGATACGCAGTATTTT.

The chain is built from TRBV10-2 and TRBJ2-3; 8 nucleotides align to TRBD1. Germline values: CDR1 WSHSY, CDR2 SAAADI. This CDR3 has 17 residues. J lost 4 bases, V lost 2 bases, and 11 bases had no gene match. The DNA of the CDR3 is TGCGCCAGCAGTGAGCCTCGATGGACAGGGAACCCAGATACGCAGTATTTT. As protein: CASSEPRWTGNPDTQYF.

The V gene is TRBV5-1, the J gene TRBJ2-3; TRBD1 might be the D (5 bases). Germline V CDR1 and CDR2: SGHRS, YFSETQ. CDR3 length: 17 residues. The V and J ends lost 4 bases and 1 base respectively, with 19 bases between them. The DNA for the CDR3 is TGCGCCAGCAGCCTACTCAGGGAAACCATGGGCACAGATACGCAGTATTTT. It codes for CASSLLRETMGTDTQYF.

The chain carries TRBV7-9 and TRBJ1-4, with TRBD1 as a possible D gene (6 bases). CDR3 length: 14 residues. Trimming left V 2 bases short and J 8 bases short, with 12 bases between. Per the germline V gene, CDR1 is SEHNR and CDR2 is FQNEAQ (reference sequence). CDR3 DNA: TGTGCCAGCAGCTTAACAGGGCGTCGGGAAAAACTGTTTTTT. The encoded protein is CASSLTGRREKLFF.

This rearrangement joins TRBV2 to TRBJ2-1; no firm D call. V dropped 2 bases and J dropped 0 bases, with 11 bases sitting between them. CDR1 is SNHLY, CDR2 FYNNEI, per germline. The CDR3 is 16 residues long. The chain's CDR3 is CASSERKRSSYNEQFF. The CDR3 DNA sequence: TGTGCCAGCAGTGAAAGAAAACGGAGCTCCTACAATGAGCAGTTCTTC.